The 20 T cell receptor beta chains given below trace back to one sample, sequenced in a study of blood T cell repertoires in COVID-19. Sequenced by immunoSEQ multiplex PCR; TCRdb stores in-frame clones only, minus some. The data contain a few hundred thousand clones, 80% to 90% of them singletons. Source material: PBMCs or T cells enriched from blood (not recorded which). The receptor set was obtained from a man in his thirties or forties who had recovered from COVID-19.

The rearrangement uses TRBV3-1 (or the pseudogene TRBV3-2) and TRBJ2-6, with D tentatively TRBD1 (7 bases). This CDR3 contains 15 residues. Trimming took 4 bases from V and 2 from J, leaving 9 bases between them. CDR1 LGHDT and CDR2 YNNKEL come from the germline V gene (reference sequence). The CDR3 DNA follows: TGTGCCAGCAGCCTCAGGGGGGCTGGGGCCAACGTCCTGACTTTC. Translated: CASSLRGAGANVLTF.

DNA of the CDR3: TGTGCCAGCAGGCCGGACAGGGCTGGGTCTTATGGCTACACCTTC. Translated, it gives CASRPDRAGSYGYTF. This chain uses TRBV6-5 with TRBJ1-2, with 8 bases fitting TRBD1. This CDR3 region has 15 residues. Germline trimming cut 6 bases from V and 5 bases from J; bases unmatched to any gene: 11. Germline loops: CDR1 MNHEY, CDR2 SVGAGI.

This clone was seen a few times. The chain joins TRBV7-2 to TRBJ1-1; perhaps TRBD1 as D (6 bases). CDR1 and CDR2 from the germline V gene are SGHTA and FQGNSA. V lost 1 base and J lost 3, with 15 bases in between. This CDR3 contains 16 residues. The DNA for the CDR3 is TGTGCCAGCAGCTTAGGCTGGGGGCGCCGGGACACTGAAGCTTTCTTT. It translates to CASSLGWGRRDTEAFF. Full variable domain (missing parts from reference TRBV7-2 and TRBJ1-1): GAGVSQSPSNKVTEKGKDVELRCDPISGHTALYWYRQSLGQGLEFLIYFQGNSAPDKSGLPSDRFSAERTGGSVSTLTIQRTQQEDSAVYLCASSLGWGRRDTEAFFGQGTRLTVV.

The V gene is TRBV9, the J gene TRBJ2-5, with TRBD1 as a possible D gene (6 bases). The germline V and J ends were trimmed by 2 bases and 2 bases, with 10 bases remaining between them. Per the germline V gene, CDR1 is SGDLS and CDR2 is YYNGEE. This CDR3 spans 14 amino acids. In DNA form, the CDR3 reads TGTGCCAGCAGCGTGGGGGCGAAACAAGAGACCCAGTACTTC. It codes for CASSVGAKQETQYF.

Notes on this clone: This may be a read error, as it is one base from a much larger clone. The sample holds other DNA sequences that translate to the same CDR3. The V call is TRBV7-9, the J call TRBJ1-3; D uncertain. Germline CDR1 reads SEHNR; CDR2 reads FQNEAQ (reference sequence). The V end was cut by 5 bases, the J end by 0 bases, with 5 bases between. The CDR3 runs to 13 residues. This CDR3 is CASSPSSGNTIYF. The DNA of the CDR3 is TGTGCCAGCAGCCCCTCCTCTGGAAACACCATATATTTT.

Here the CDR3 DNA reads TGTGCCAGCAGCGAACCTCCCCCCGGGGAGGAGAATCAGCCCCAGCATTTT. This gives the protein CASSEPPPGEENQPQHF. The chain carries TRBV7-3 and TRBJ1-5; D unclear. CDR1 is SGHTA, CDR2 FQGTGA, per germline. V dropped 5 bases and J dropped 4 bases, with 21 bases sitting between them. CDR3 length: 17 amino acids. Together with reference TRBV7-3 and TRBJ1-5, the CDR3 gives the full variable domain: GAGVSQTPSNKVTEKGKYVELRCDPISGHTALYWYRQSLGQGPEFLIYFQGTGAADDSGLPNDRFFAVRPEGSVSTLKIQRTERGDSAVYLCASSEPPPGEENQPQHFGDGTRLSIL.

The gene calls are TRBV6-2 or TRBV6-3 and TRBJ1-2; 9 bases are shared with TRBD1. Germline V gene sequence: CDR1 MNHEY, CDR2 SVGEGT. The CDR3 runs to 13 residues. After removal of 6 bases from V and 4 bases from J, the junction contained 3 bases not matched to a gene. The CDR3 DNA is TGTGCCAGCAGCGGGGGACAGGGCTATGGCTACACCTTC. This gives the protein CASSGGQGYGYTF.

The rearrangement links TRBV5-1 to TRBJ1-5; TRBD1 matches at 9 bases. The germline V gene has CDR1 SGHRS and CDR2 YFSETQ. The V segment lost 2 bases and the J segment 3 bases; nucleotides outside the gene matches: 9. The CDR3 length is 17 residues. The CDR3 sequence: CASSFGPRTGDNQPQHF. DNA of the CDR3: TGCGCCAGCAGCTTTGGCCCTAGGACAGGGGACAATCAGCCCCAGCATTTT.

V is TRBV29-1 and J is TRBJ1-1; possible D gene TRBD1, 5 bases. The CDR3 runs to 14 residues. Germline values: CDR1 SQVTM, CDR2 ANQGSEA. V was clipped by 6 bases and J by 0 bases, with 14 bases between them. The CDR3 nucleotides are TGCAGCGTGGGTGGGGCGGCGTTGAACACTGAAGCTTTCTTT. Residues: CSVGGAALNTEAFF.

This clone is a singleton in its sample. The V and J genes are TRBV5-1 and TRBJ1-2, with 8 bases identical to TRBD1. Losses at the gene ends were 0 bases for V and 4 bases for J; bases not matched to a gene: 5. CDR1 SGHRS and CDR2 YFSETQ come from the germline V gene. The CDR3 contains 15 residues. The CDR3 DNA reads as TGCGCCAGCAGCTTGGAGGGCACAGGGGGCTATGGCTACACCTTC. Protein product: CASSLEGTGGYGYTF.

This clone is a singleton in its sample. The chain combines TRBV11-2 with TRBJ2-1; TRBD2 aligns across 12 bases. Germline-derived CDR1 and CDR2 are SGHAT and FQNNGV. The CDR3 is 14 amino acids. V trimming: 1 base; J trimming: 10 bases; junction bases outside the gene matches: 2. The CDR3 reads CASSLVGTSGEQFF. In nucleotides, the CDR3 is TGTGCCAGCAGCTTAGTTGGGACTAGCGGGGAGCAGTTCTTC.

This rearrangement joins TRBV29-1 to TRBJ1-2; 9 bases map to TRBD1. The V and J ends lost 6 bases and 6 bases, in that order; junction bases with no gene match: 11. Germline CDR1 and CDR2: SQVTM and ANQGSEA. The CDR3 runs to 14 residues. As DNA, the CDR3 is TGCAGCGTCTCGGGACAGGGTATTCGGAATGGCTACACCTTC. Amino acid sequence: CSVSGQGIRNGYTF. Combining the CDR3 with reference TRBV29-1 and TRBJ1-2 gives the whole variable domain SAVISQKPSRDICQRGTSLTIQCQVDSQVTMMFWYRQQPGQSLTLIATANQGSEATYESGFVIDKFPISRPNLTFSTLTVSNMSPEDSSIYLCSVSGQGIRNGYTFGSGTRLTVV.

A single count supports this clone. This chain joins TRBV6-5 and TRBJ1-4; 7 nucleotides match TRBD1. V shed 2 bases and J 7 bases; nucleotides not matched to a gene: 10. Germline CDR1 and CDR2: MNHEY and SVGAGI. This CDR3 has 16 amino acids. CDR3 sequence reads: CASSYRIGQGVEKLFF. The CDR3, as DNA: TGTGCCAGCAGTTACCGGATCGGGCAGGGGGTTGAAAAACTGTTTTTT.

The chain links TRBV27 to TRBJ2-5; D unclear. This CDR3 is built from 13 residues. V gave up 5 bases and J gave up 2 bases, with 9 bases separating them. Germline values: CDR1 MNHEY, CDR2 SMNVEV (reference sequence). CDR3 nucleotide sequence: TGTGCCAGCAGTCCCCGCAGTCAAGAGACCCAGTACTTC. This translates into CASSPRSQETQYF.

The gene calls are TRBV20-1 and TRBJ1-1, with TRBD1 matching over 8 bases. The CDR3 totals 10 residues. Looked up from germline, CDR1 is DFQATT and CDR2 is SNEGSKA (reference sequence). Trimming cost V 6 bases and J 11 bases; bases outside gene matches: 5. The CDR3 protein is CSAIRDRAFF. Written as DNA, the CDR3 is TGCAGTGCGATCAGGGACAGGGCTTTCTTT.

This chain links TRBV27 with TRBJ1-5; D may be TRBD1 (5 bases). V was shortened by 2 bases and J by 2 bases, with 10 bases between the two germline ends. The V gene's germline CDR1 is MNHEY and CDR2 SMNVEV (reference sequence). The CDR3 spans 15 residues. CDR3 nucleotide sequence: TGTGCCAGCAGTTTAATTGGGGGGGGCAATCAGCCCCAGCATTTT. Its translation: CASSLIGGGNQPQHF.

The sample holds one count of this clone. This chain uses TRBV21-1 with TRBJ1-3; the D call of TRBD1 is as the table states it, not checked on the DNA. TRBV21-1 is deemed a pseudogene. The CDR3 length is 16 residues. The CDR3 nucleotides are TGTGCCAGGACAGCTCCTCAACGGGACAGGGGAAACACCATATATTTT. Its protein product is CARTAPQRDRGNTIYF.

The rearrangement uses TRBV7-9 and TRBJ1-2; TRBD1 agrees at 8 bases. Germline CDR1 reads SEHNR; CDR2 reads FQNEAQ (reference sequence). CDR3 length equals 14 residues. Trimming removed 4 bases from V and 2 bases from J; junction bases left unmatched: 3. The CDR3 reads CASSSRTGNYGYTF. The CDR3 nucleotides are TGTGCCAGCAGCTCCCGGACAGGGAACTATGGCTACACCTTC.

The J gene is TRBJ1-3, the V gene TRBV3-1 (or the pseudogene TRBV3-2); no clear D. V gave up 2 bases and J gave up 3 bases, with 5 bases separating them. The length of the CDR3 is 13 residues. Germline CDR1 and CDR2: LGHDT and YNNKEL (reference sequence). The CDR3 loop reads CASSQNGGNTIYF. The CDR3 DNA is TGTGCCAGCAGCCAAAACGGTGGAAACACCATATATTTT.

This rearrangement joins TRBV19 to TRBJ1-5; a weak D match, TRBD1 (6 bases). The CDR3 covers 13 residues. The V gene lost 10 bases and the J gene lost 9 bases, with 19 bases spanning the gap. The germline gives CDR1 LNHDA, CDR2 SQIVND (reference sequence). CDR3 bases: TGTGCCACCAAAAGGGACATCCGAGCGCCCCAGCATTTT. It translates to CATKRDIRAPQHF.